The 25 T cell receptor beta chains below come from one sample, sequenced in a study of blood T cell repertoires in COVID-19. Some clones are missing from TCRdb's copy, which holds only in-frame ones; the method was immunoSEQ multiplex PCR. The sample includes approximately 280,000 clones, 90% of them seen just once. Sequencing used PBMCs or T cells enriched from blood (not recorded which). The receptor source for this set is a woman younger than 30 with acute COVID-19.

This chain uses TRBV11-3 with TRBJ2-1; no reliable D call. The CDR3 contains 15 residues. The V gene lost 1 base and the J gene lost 0 bases, with 7 bases spanning the gap. Germline CDR1 SGHNT, CDR2 YENEEA. The CDR3 region has the DNA TGTGCCAGCAGCTTAGGTGGTAGCTCCTACAATGAGCAGTTCTTC. Translated: CASSLGGSSYNEQFF.

The V and J genes are TRBV28 and TRBJ2-2; no reliable D call. The CDR3 spans 13 residues. The germline gives CDR1 MDHEN, CDR2 SYDVKM. Trimming pared 4 bases from V and 7 bases from J, leaving 10 bases between. DNA for the CDR3: TGTGCCAGCAGTTACCGACTTCTCGGGGAGCTGTTTTTT. Protein sequence: CASSYRLLGELFF.

This sequence joins TRBV15 and TRBJ2-1, with D perhaps matching TRBD2 (5 bases). V lost 1 base, J lost 7 bases, and 11 bases lay in between. The CDR3 loop spans 14 amino acids. Germline loops: CDR1 LNHNV, CDR2 YYDKDF (reference sequence). This CDR3 reads CATSRVREINEQFF. CDR3 DNA: TGTGCCACCAGCAGAGTCCGGGAAATAAATGAGCAGTTCTTC.

The chain carries TRBV27 and TRBJ2-1; D unclear. This CDR3 is 14 amino acids long. The V end was cut by 3 bases, the J end by 9 bases, with 15 bases between. Germline V gene sequence: CDR1 MNHEY, CDR2 SMNVEV (reference sequence). The CDR3 DNA reads as TGTGCCAGCAGTTTGGGTGAGTCTAAGCGTGAGCAGTTCTTC. Encoded protein: CASSLGESKREQFF.

The chain employs TRBV28 and TRBJ2-1; 11 positions agree with TRBD2. V shed 4 bases and J 0 bases; nucleotides not matched to a gene: 14. The length of the CDR3 is 20 residues. Germline CDR1 is MDHEN and CDR2 is SYDVKM. CDR3 loop: CASSYRRASGRPSSYNEQFF. DNA of the CDR3: TGTGCCAGCAGTTACCGTAGGGCTAGCGGGAGGCCTAGCTCCTACAATGAGCAGTTCTTC.

The rearrangement joins TRBV29-1 to TRBJ2-3; 11 nucleotides agree with TRBD1. Germline V lookup: CDR1 SQVTM, CDR2 ANQGSEA. The V and J ends lost 3 bases and 4 bases, in that order; junction bases with no gene match: 6. The CDR3 totals 15 residues. CDR3 in amino acids: CSVEGQGESPDTQYF. For the CDR3, the DNA is TGCAGCGTTGAGGGACAGGGGGAAAGTCCAGATACGCAGTATTTT.

The J gene is TRBJ2-7, the V gene TRBV7-9; TRBD2 aligns across 12 bases. Trimming took 6 bases from V and 4 from J; bases not matched to a gene: 7. Germline V lookup: CDR1 SEHNR, CDR2 FQNEAQ (reference sequence). The CDR3 loop spans 15 amino acids. The CDR3, as DNA: TGTGCCAGCAGTTTTCGGACTAGCGGGATTTACGAGCAGTACTTC. Its translation: CASSFRTSGIYEQYF.

This clone was counted only a few times. This sequence joins TRBV5-1 and TRBJ2-1; the match to TRBD2 covers 10 bases. CDR3 length equals 15 residues. Germline assignment: CDR1 SGHRS and CDR2 YFSETQ. With V trimmed by 4 bases and J by 9 bases, 10 bases remained unmatched. As DNA, the CDR3 is TGCGCCAGCAGCCCTACTAGCGGGGTCTCAGGTGAGCAGTTCTTC. Its translation is CASSPTSGVSGEQFF.

CDR3 sequence (DNA): TGTGCCAGTAGGAGGACTGGGAACAATGAGCAGTTCTTC. It codes for CASRRTGNNEQFF. This chain joins TRBV19 and TRBJ2-1, with TRBD2 as a possible D gene (5 bases). Germline V gene data show CDR1 as LNHDA and CDR2 as SQIVND (reference sequence). V dropped 6 bases and J dropped 5 bases, with 11 bases sitting between them. CDR3 length equals 13 residues.

This clone was observed once. This chain connects TRBV18 to TRBJ2-5, with 7 bases matching TRBD2. The CDR3 has 17 residues. With 2 bases clipped from V and 5 bases from J, the junction kept 14 bases outside the gene matches. The germline V gene has CDR1 KGHSH and CDR2 LQKENI. CDR3 coding DNA: TGTGCCAGCTCACCAAGACTAGCAACCGCCACATACGAGACCCAGTACTTC. Its protein is CASSPRLATATYETQYF.

This rearrangement joins TRBV7-2 to TRBJ2-3; 9 nucleotides match TRBD2. This CDR3 spans 15 amino acids. V shed 3 bases and J 6 bases; nucleotides not matched to a gene: 7. Germline values: CDR1 SGHTA, CDR2 FQGNSA. The CDR3 spells CASSFRAGGADTQYF. CDR3 in DNA: TGTGCCAGCAGCTTCAGGGCGGGAGGGGCCGATACGCAGTATTTT.

This clone has a handful of counts. The chain uses TRBV12-3 or TRBV12-4 and TRBJ1-1, with D maybe TRBD1 (5 bases). V lost 3 bases and J lost 10, with 12 bases in between. The CDR3 sequence is 12 residues long. CDR3 loop: CASSFPEGLAFF. In nucleotides, the CDR3 is TGTGCCAGCAGTTTCCCGGAGGGGTTAGCTTTCTTT.

This chain connects TRBV30 to TRBJ1-5; no firm D call. The V end lost 0 bases, the J end lost 7 bases, and 7 bases lay between the germline ends. The V gene's germline CDR1 is GTSNPN and CDR2 SVGIG (reference sequence). CDR3 length: 12 residues. CDR3 in DNA: TGTGCCTGGAGTGTCGGGGTCCAGCCCCAGCATTTT. Translating it yields CAWSVGVQPQHF.

The chain carries TRBV5-6 and TRBJ2-1; 12 bases map to TRBD2. CDR3 size: 17 residues. CDR1 and CDR2 (germline): SGHDT, YYEEEE. The V and J ends lost 4 bases and 8 bases, in that order; junction bases with no gene match: 13. The CDR3 reads CASSPQGTSGRWYEQFF. CDR3 nucleotide sequence: TGTGCCAGCAGCCCCCAAGGGACTAGCGGGCGCTGGTATGAGCAGTTCTTC. The whole variable domain, filled in from reference TRBV5-6 and TRBJ2-1, reads DAGVTQSPTHLIKTRGQQVTLRCSPKSGHDTVSWYQQALGQGPQFIFQYYEEEERQRGNFPDRFSGHQFPNYSSELNVNALLLGDSALYLCASSPQGTSGRWYEQFFGPGTRLTVL.

As to this clone: Its ends do not fully match the called genes, so a read error is possible. CDR3 bases: TGTGCTAGCAGCCCAACAGTGAGCTCCTACAATGAGCAGTTCTTC. This translates into CASSPTVSSYNEQFF. V is TRBV7-7 and J is TRBJ2-1, with unresolved D. CDR1 is SSHAT, CDR2 FNYEAQ, per germline (reference sequence). This CDR3 has 15 amino acids. Full variable domain (outside the CDR3, taken from reference TRBV7-7 and TRBJ2-1): GAGVSQSPRYKVTKRGQDVTLRCDPISSHATLYWYQQALGQGPEFLTYFNYEAQPDKSGLPSDRFSAERPEGSISTLTIQRTEQRDSAMYRCASSPTVSSYNEQFFGPGTRLTVL.

This rearrangement joins TRBV6-5 to TRBJ2-1, with 10 bases identical to TRBD2. The V gene end was trimmed by 6 bases and the J gene end by 6 bases; junction bases not matched to a gene: 2. Germline lookup yields CDR1 MNHEY and CDR2 SVGAGI. There are 13 residues in the CDR3. The CDR3 DNA is TGTGCCAGCAGATGGACTAGCGGCAATGAGCAGTTCTTC. This codes for CASRWTSGNEQFF.

V usage is TRBV19 and J usage is TRBJ2-6, with TRBD2 as a possible D gene (5 bases). The germline gives CDR1 LNHDA, CDR2 SQIVND (reference sequence). The CDR3 extends over 18 amino acids. Between the trimmed V and J ends, which lost 1 base and 0 bases, there was a span of 13 bases. CDR3 residues: CASSIGEGKLSGANVLTF. For the CDR3, the DNA is TGTGCCAGTAGTATAGGTGAGGGTAAGCTCTCTGGGGCCAACGTCCTGACTTTC.

The chain combines TRBV11-3 with TRBJ2-7; TRBD1 agrees at 7 bases. This CDR3 spans 13 amino acids. V shed 5 bases, J shed 2 bases, and the junction held 3 bases outside the gene matches. CDR1 SGHNT and CDR2 YENEEA come from the germline V gene. CDR3 nucleotide sequence: TGTGCCAGCAGCAAAGGACAGGCCTACGAGCAGTACTTC. Translating gives CASSKGQAYEQYF.

This clone was recorded once. This sequence joins TRBV7-2 and TRBJ1-2; D is ambiguous. The V end was cut by 1 base, the J end by 2 bases, with 5 bases between. CDR1 is SGHTA, CDR2 FQGNSA, per germline. The CDR3 sequence is 13 residues long. DNA for the CDR3: TGTGCCAGCAGCTTAGAACAGAACTATGGCTACACCTTC. The encoded protein is CASSLEQNYGYTF.

The chain has TRBV12-3 or TRBV12-4 and TRBJ2-7, with a possible D match to TRBD1 (5 bases). The V and J ends lost 6 bases and 4 bases respectively, with 10 bases between them. The length of the CDR3 is 12 residues. The CDR3 loop reads CASRDDRYEQYF. The CDR3 DNA reads TGTGCCAGCAGAGACGACAGATACGAGCAGTACTTC.

V usage is TRBV6-5 and J usage is TRBJ1-3; D uncertain. Germline V gene lookup returns CDR1 MNHEY and CDR2 SVGAGI. The V and J ends lost 0 bases and 2 bases respectively, with 8 bases between them. The CDR3 extends over 15 amino acids. CDR3: CASSYSRVPGNTIYF. For the CDR3, the DNA is TGTGCCAGCAGTTACTCGAGGGTGCCTGGAAACACCATATATTTT.

J is TRBJ2-1 and V is TRBV7-3, with TRBD2 matching over 7 bases. The CDR3 loop spans 14 amino acids. V was pared by 2 bases and J by 8 bases, with 6 bases of the junction left unmatched. Germline V gene sequence: CDR1 SGHTA, CDR2 FQGTGA. The CDR3 coding sequence is TGTGCCAGCAGCTTATCGACTAGCTTCGATGAGCAGTTCTTC. It specifies CASSLSTSFDEQFF.

This chain links TRBV7-8 with TRBJ2-2, with TRBD1 as a possible D gene (6 bases). CDR3 size: 18 residues. The germline V gene has CDR1 SGHVS and CDR2 FQNEAQ. Trimming removed 2 bases from V and 7 bases from J, with 23 bases in between. CDR3 sequence reads: CASSLQIRPGQTYGELFF. DNA for the CDR3: TGTGCCAGCAGCTTACAAATTCGACCGGGACAAACATACGGGGAGCTGTTTTTT.

The V gene is TRBV27, the J gene TRBJ2-5, with 11 positions matching TRBD2. Germline assignment: CDR1 MNHEY and CDR2 SMNVEV (reference sequence). The V segment lost 6 bases and the J segment 6 bases; nucleotides outside the gene matches: 9. The CDR3 consists of 15 residues. CDR3 loop: CASSLTSGSVQTQYF. The CDR3 DNA is TGTGCCAGCAGCCTTACTAGCGGGAGCGTGCAGACCCAGTACTTC.

The V call is TRBV7-9, the J call TRBJ1-4; 7 nucleotides agree with TRBD1. The germline V gene has CDR1 SEHNR and CDR2 FQNEAQ (reference sequence). The CDR3 contains 15 residues. Unmatched junction bases numbered 3, after V lost 1 base and J lost 4 bases. The CDR3 region has the DNA TGTGCCAGCAGCTTAGGGGGACAGTATAATGAAAAACTGTTTTTT. Its translation is CASSLGGQYNEKLFF.